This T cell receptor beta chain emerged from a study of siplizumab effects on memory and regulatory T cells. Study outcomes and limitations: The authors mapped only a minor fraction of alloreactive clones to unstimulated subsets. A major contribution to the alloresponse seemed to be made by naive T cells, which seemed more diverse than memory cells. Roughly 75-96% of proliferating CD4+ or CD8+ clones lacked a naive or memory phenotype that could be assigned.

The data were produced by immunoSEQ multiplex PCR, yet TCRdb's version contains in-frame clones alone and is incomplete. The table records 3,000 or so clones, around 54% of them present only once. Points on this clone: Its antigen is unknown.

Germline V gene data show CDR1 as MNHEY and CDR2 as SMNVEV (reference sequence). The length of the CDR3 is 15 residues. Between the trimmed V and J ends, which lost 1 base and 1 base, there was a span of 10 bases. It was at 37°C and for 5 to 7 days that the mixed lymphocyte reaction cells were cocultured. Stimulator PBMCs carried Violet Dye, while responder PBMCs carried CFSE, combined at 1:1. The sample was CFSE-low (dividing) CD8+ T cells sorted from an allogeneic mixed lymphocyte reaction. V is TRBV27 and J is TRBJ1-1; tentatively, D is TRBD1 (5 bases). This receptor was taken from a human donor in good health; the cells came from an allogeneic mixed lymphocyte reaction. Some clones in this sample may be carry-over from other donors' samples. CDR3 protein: CASSLFPGGNTEAFF. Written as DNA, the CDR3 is TGTGCCAGCAGTTTATTTCCGGGGGGGAACACTGAAGCTTTCTTT.